The following is a TCR beta chain sequence with its context. This clonotype showed up just a few times. What this receptor recognizes is not known. Base qualities were left out, and no much larger clone turns up one base away. The TCR beta CDR3 regions were amplified from the RNA transcripts. The first round of RT-PCR for the TCR CDR3 was performed with the HTBI primer set and the Qiagen OneStep RT-PCR kit. Libraries were constructed in a second round of multiplex PCR, after which size selection and purification were performed. Paired-end sequencing of the libraries was performed with 100 bp reads on an Illumina HiSeq2000. The source study handled its data this way. SOAPnuke was used to process the raw data, removing reads that contained adapters or uncalled bases, had a mean Phred below 15, or lacked an exact match to the constant primer or identifier. High-quality paired reads were merged using COPE v1.2.5, and each unique nucleotide sequence was defined as a clonotype. MiTCR v1.1 was used to align the clonotypes against IMGT TRBV, TRBD and TRBJ reference segments. Only V-J combinations with frequency above 0.0001, covering 99% to 99.2% of repertoires, were analysed. The TCS score was defined as the ratio of F50 (clonal expansion) to E x V (chaos), calculated using BLOSUM62-based TCRdist between CDR3 peptides within each V-J. Welch's t-statistics and random forest reduced some 510 V-J features to some 14, which were used in a naive Bayes classifier (R e1071). Thyroid-blood repertoire similarity was quantified with the Morisita-Horn index. TCRdb reworked the public reads: Q25 trimming with fastp, MiXCR clone assembly, productive beta chains retained. Each record represents a unique CDR3 protein, reported with the most common genes and DNA among its rows. What appears here as the V and J calls and clone size reflects TCRdb's work, not the paper's. Recorded for this sample are nearly 750,000 distinct CDR3 sequences; around a third of them occurred a single time. The top ten constitute around 31% of the sample.

A patient counted as having stable Graves' hyperthyroidism if no progression to ophthalmopathy occurred over 18 months of follow-up. Hyperthyroidism patients were aged 18 to 65 years and newly diagnosed, with disease duration of less than 2 months. The study excluded patients with uncontrolled infections, other autoimmune diseases, pregnancy or lactation. Diagnoses relied on clinical symptoms, serum thyroxine and TRAb, thyroid ultrasound and orbital computed tomography. Ficoll-Paque density gradient centrifugation was used to isolate PBMCs from 10 ml of fresh peripheral blood. Total RNA was extracted with Trizol reagent, and quality was checked on an Agilent 2100 Bioanalyzer. The sample comes from a study of T cells in Graves' hyperthyroidism and ophthalmopathy (dated by TCRdb to about 2019). In the study overall: Peripheral blood samples were taken at the time of initial diagnosis, prior to any treatment. According to the paper, TCR Vbeta CDR3 sequencing was carried out on over 130 peripheral blood samples, which came from around 43 ophthalmopathy, around 74 hyperthyroidism and approximately 17 progressor patients. An independent validation cohort of fewer than 20 hyperthyroidism patients and approximately 17 patients who later progressed to ophthalmopathy tested prospective prediction of ophthalmopathy. Following sampling, methimazole starting at 30 mg daily was given to hyperthyroidism patients, and high-dose intravenous methylprednisolone was given to ophthalmopathy patients. The 95 to 100 discovery patients were randomly divided into training and test sets at a 7:3 ratio. In about six Graves' hyperthyroidism patients, the study also compared T-cell repertoires from thyroid tissue with T-cell repertoires from blood. To identify distinguishing TCR V-J signatures, a discovery cohort of some 100 patients was used, comprising 43 with Graves' ophthalmopathy and 57 with stable Graves' hyperthyroidism.

Results and caveats for the whole study, not just this receptor: Ophthalmopathy was separated from stable hyperthyroidism by a 13 V-J signature model, with about 86% sensitivity and roughly 81% specificity obtained in cross-validation and 80%/75% obtained in testing. Most expanded thyroid clonotypes (frequency above 0.001) were also detected in blood, suggesting blood repertoires may reflect thyroid immune responses. In validation, the model predicted progression to ophthalmopathy with just under 71% sensitivity and less than 80% specificity, a median of around six months before onset. No statistical method was used to fix the sample size in advance, and group allocation was not hidden from the investigators.

As encoded in the germline V gene (reference sequence), CDR1 is SEHNR while CDR2 is FQNEAQ. The CDR3 has 17 amino acids, counting the end cysteine and phenylalanine. Only CDR3 DNA remains: 51 bases, in frame from the first base. V sheds 0 bases and J sheds 1 base, leaving 13 bases between their ends. The sequence is built from TRBV7-9 and TRBJ1-3; confidence is insufficient to name the D gene. The sequence derives from a woman aged 40 to 55 with Graves' hyperthyroidism. Source material: blood. The DNA is TGTGCCAGCAGCTTAGCCGCAGCGCTGAGTTCTGGAAACACCATATATTTT. Its coded protein is CASSLAAALSSGNTIYF.